The present TCR beta chain was sequenced within a study of human T cells and chemical hapten exposure. Time point reported: pre-sensitization, week 0. Treatment meaning: therapeutic diphenylcyclopropenone sensitization with weekly scalp DPC. Suited to DPC and affected by alopecia, the donors ranged from 18 to 70 years old. The V and J ends lost 5 bases and 4 bases respectively, with 21 bases between them. CDR3 size: 16 residues. Germline V lookup: CDR1 SEHNR, CDR2 FQNEAQ (reference sequence). This clonotype was detected a few times. Unique molecular identifiers were attached to individual cDNA molecules during library preparation. In the study's own analysis: The median was roughly 100,000 TCRs per sample, ranging 23,224 to 690,600. TCRdb passed the RACE reads through MiXCR, listing each CDR3 protein once. TCRdb's processing, not the authors', yielded these V and J calls. Of under 90,000 distinct CDR3 sequences listed, about 8.9% were seen once; the top ten hold about 3.5%.

This chain connects TRBV7-9 to TRBJ2-7; D perhaps matches TRBD1 (6 bases). This sample comprised whole blood, obtained in connection with sensitization to the hapten diphenylcyclopropenone (DPC). This clonotype originated in a middle-aged woman with alopecia areata. Some clones in this sample may be carry-over from other donors' samples. CDR3 DNA sequence: TGTGCCAGCAGCGAAAGGACAGCCACCCCGCTATACGAGCAGTACTTC. It yields the protein CASSERTATPLYEQYF. Based on the CDR3 plus reference TRBV7-9 and TRBJ2-7, the full variable domain is DTGVSQNPRHKITKRGQNVTFRCDPISEHNRLYWYRQTLGQGPEFLTYFQNEAQLEKSRLLSDRFSAERPKGSFSTLEIQRTEQGDSAMYLCASSERTATPLYEQYFGPGTRLTVT.